The sequence of this T cell receptor (beta chain) was determined in a study of regulatory T cells in long-lasting Graves disease. TCR beta libraries were built with iRepertoire HTBI primers and Arm-PCR of CDR3 regions. Using its own MiXCR run on the multiplex PCR reads, TCRdb lists one record per CDR3 protein. This sample yields almost 350,000 distinct CDR3 sequences, of which around 20% are seen a single time; approximately 31% belongs to the top ten. The time point here: persistent/refractory GD, antithyroid drugs over 5 years with positive TRAb. From PBMCs, RNA was extracted and then used to make the TCR library. Comment on this clonotype: Relative to the germline gene, one junction end is altered; a read error may explain this.

Germline V gene lookup returns CDR1 ENHRY and CDR2 SYGVKD. This CDR3 spans 13 amino acids. The material sequenced was peripheral blood mononuclear cells (PBMCs), taken when the disease was refractory, from a patient treated with antithyroid drugs. V gene TRBV10-3 combines with J gene TRBJ2-7; 8 positions agree with TRBD1. The TCR sequence derives from a female donor with Graves disease. The CDR3 spells CAISPGTGASSDF. DNA of the CDR3: TGTGCCATCAGCCCCGGGACAGGTGCCTCGTCGGACTTC.